This T cell receptor (beta chain) was obtained from a study of CD8+ T cells in alopecia areata. About the study: Tofacitinib dosing lasted 6 to 18 months, which was then followed by 6 months off drug.

TCR sequencing used cDNA made by reverse transcription of extracted RNA. The table came from immunoSEQ multiplex PCR; TCRdb's copy has only in-frame clones and leaves some out. The profile shows some 19,000 clones, around 66% of them singletons. Punch biopsies of lesional scalp, plus peripheral blood, were taken from alopecia areata patients. Comment on this clone: Other DNA sequences within the sample encode an identical CDR3.

Germline values: CDR1 LGHNA, CDR2 YSLEER. The CDR3 covers 16 residues. The J segment lost 4 bases and the V segment lost 1 base, leaving 7 bases of the junction unmatched. The chain joins TRBV4-3 to TRBJ2-5; 9 nucleotides agree with TRBD2. The TCR comes from a human donor with alopecia areata. This sample comprised skin, obtained at week 0. CDR3 residues: CASSQGLAGGRETQYF. The CDR3, as DNA: TGCGCCAGCAGCCAAGGGCTGGCGGGGGGGCGAGAGACCCAGTACTTC.